This TCR beta chain was identified during a study of neurological immune-mediated disorders. Individuals who volunteered at a blood bank located in Maryland, USA, made up the group of healthy controls. 2 million PBMCs stored at -80 C were the source of the unsorted libraries. In its sample, this clonotype was seen many times. Its antigen is not identified. Trimming took 3 bases from V and 0 from J, leaving 8 bases between them. The germline V gene has CDR1 DFQATT and CDR2 SNEGSKA (reference sequence). The CDR3 has 14 amino acids. General study points: The study found no CDR3 amino acid sequences shared by expanded clones across subjects, suggesting private repertoires in all groups.

The cDNA was produced through 5'RACE with 10-nucleotide random UMIs. One entry per CDR3 protein, called by TCRdb with MiXCR from the 5' RACE reads. Of tens of thousands of distinct CDR3 sequences in the sample, roughly 4.4% are singletons; the top ten hold roughly 23%. This TCR was sampled from a young man in good health. Sequencing input: PBMCs. This chain uses TRBV20-1 with TRBJ2-2; D uncertain. The CDR3 loop is CSASTTTNTGELFF. The CDR3 DNA reads TGCAGTGCTAGCACCACCACGAACACCGGGGAGCTGTTTTTT.